The next 24 T cell receptor beta chains were all read from a single sample in a study of blood T cell repertoires in COVID-19. Only in-frame clones appear in the TCRdb table, and some are missing; sequencing was by immunoSEQ multiplex PCR. Of roughly 84,000 clones listed, around 80% were seen once; the top ten hold around 15%. Sequencing was performed on peripheral blood. All receptors derive from a woman aged 80 or over with acute or convalescent COVID-19.

The rearrangement uses TRBV7-2 and TRBJ2-1; weak D call: TRBD2 (6 bases). Trimming took off 5 bases at V and 9 bases at J, with 17 bases between the two ends. There are 14 residues in the CDR3. From germline, CDR1 is SGHTA and CDR2 FQGNSA. As DNA, the CDR3 is TGTGCCAGCAGCGGGGCGGGACCGACCGTTGAGCAGTTCTTC. This sequence encodes CASSGAGPTVEQFF.

The gene calls are TRBV7-2 and TRBJ1-2; D ambiguous. CDR1 is SGHTA and CDR2 is FQGNSA in the germline V gene. V lost 2 bases and J 7 bases, leaving 17 bases between the germline ends. The CDR3 is 15 residues long. The DNA of the CDR3 is TGTGCCAGCAGCTTAAAAAGAGAGAGGGTTAGTGGCTACACCTTC. Protein sequence: CASSLKRERVSGYTF. Complete variable domain (other parts from reference TRBV7-2 and TRBJ1-2): GAGVSQSPSNKVTEKGKDVELRCDPISGHTALYWYRQSLGQGLEFLIYFQGNSAPDKSGLPSDRFSAERTGGSVSTLTIQRTQQEDSAVYLCASSLKRERVSGYTFGSGTRLTVV.

The chain uses TRBV12-3 or TRBV12-4 and TRBJ1-1; D remains ambiguous. Between the trimmed V and J ends, which lost 3 bases and 5 bases, there was a span of 10 bases. This CDR3 is 13 amino acids long. CDR3 sequence: CASSFPGRTEAFF. CDR3 nucleotide sequence: TGTGCCAGCAGTTTTCCCGGGAGGACTGAAGCTTTCTTT.

The chain employs TRBV25-1 and TRBJ2-4; TRBD1 is a possible D gene (5 bases). Trimming left V 4 bases short and J 9 bases short, with 19 bases between. The CDR3 has 15 amino acids. Germline V gene lookup returns CDR1 MGHDK and CDR2 SYGVNS. The CDR3 bases are TGTGCCAGCAGTGTCTCGGCCGGTAGGGGATTCATTCAGTACTTC. Translating it yields CASSVSAGRGFIQYF.

This clone has a single count. The chain recombines TRBV18 with TRBJ1-6; D is uncertain. The CDR3 sequence is 13 residues long. The germline V gene encodes CDR1 KGHSH and CDR2 LQKENI. V lost 3 bases and J lost 6, with 6 bases in between. The CDR3 nucleotides are TGTGCCAGCTCACCGGCAGTTAATTCACCCCTCCACTTT. It translates to CASSPAVNSPLHF.

V is TRBV6-5 and J is TRBJ2-5; 12 bases are shared with TRBD2. In germline, CDR1 is MNHEY, CDR2 SVGAGI. CDR3 length: 15 residues. Germline trimming cut 8 bases from V and 7 bases from J; bases unmatched to any gene: 11. The CDR3 protein is CASGVGLAGLRTQYF. The CDR3 region has the DNA TGTGCCAGCGGGGTCGGACTAGCGGGGTTGAGGACCCAGTACTTC.

The chain employs TRBV21-1 and TRBJ1-5; TRBD1, as called in the table, went unchecked against the DNA. TRBV21-1 is described as a pseudogene. The CDR3 loop spans 17 amino acids. The CDR3 spells CASSKTMGTASNQPQHF. CDR3 DNA: TGTGCCAGCAGCAAAACGATGGGGACAGCTAGCAATCAGCCCCAGCATTTT.

The rearrangement uses TRBV30 and TRBJ2-1; TRBD2 aligns across 9 bases. Trimming at V came to 4 bases and at J to 8 bases, leaving 9 bases not matched to a gene. CDR3 length: 14 residues. Looked up from germline, CDR1 is GTSNPN and CDR2 is SVGIG (reference sequence). CDR3 sequence reads: CAWNRGGAIDEQFF. CDR3 DNA sequence: TGTGCCTGGAATCGCGGGGGGGCTATCGATGAGCAGTTCTTC.

V and J are TRBV28 and TRBJ1-4; tentatively, D is TRBD1 (5 bases). V lost 2 bases and J 0 bases, leaving 7 bases between the germline ends. The CDR3 extends over 15 amino acids. The germline V gene has CDR1 MDHEN and CDR2 SYDVKM. The DNA of the CDR3 is TGTGCCAGCAGTTTACGACAGACAACTAATGAAAAACTGTTTTTT. Translation: CASSLRQTTNEKLFF. Using reference TRBV28 and TRBJ1-4 for the parts outside the CDR3, the full variable domain is DVKVTQSSRYLVKRTGEKVFLECVQDMDHENMFWYRQDPGLGLRLIYFSYDVKMKEKGDIPEGYSVSREKKERFSLILESASTNQTSMYLCASSLRQTTNEKLFFGSGTQLSVL.

J is TRBJ1-2 and V is TRBV6-5; 7 positions match TRBD1. Germline V gene data show CDR1 as MNHEY and CDR2 as SVGAGI. V gave up 2 bases and J gave up 5 bases; unmatched junction bases: 8. The CDR3 runs to 15 residues. CDR3 DNA sequence: TGTGCCAGCAGTTACCAATTGGGCAGGGGGTATGGCTACACCTTC. Protein: CASSYQLGRGYGYTF.

This chain uses TRBV3-1 (or the pseudogene TRBV3-2) with TRBJ1-4; 8 bases agree with TRBD1. The CDR3 length is 16 residues. Looked up from germline, CDR1 is LGHDT and CDR2 is YNNKEL (reference sequence). Trimming at V came to 4 bases and at J to 5 bases, leaving 9 bases not matched to a gene. The CDR3 region is CASSRRSTGENEKLFF. Here the CDR3 DNA reads TGTGCCAGCAGCCGCAGGTCGACAGGGGAAAATGAAAAACTGTTTTTT.

The chain employs TRBV6-6 and TRBJ2-2; 8 nucleotides match TRBD2. Per germline, CDR1 MNHNY and CDR2 SVGAGI (reference sequence). Unmatched junction bases numbered 10, after V lost 6 bases and J lost 7 bases. This CDR3 is built from 15 residues. The CDR3 DNA is TGTGCCAGCAGAAAACTAGCGGATTTAGTCGGGGAGCTGTTTTTT. It yields the protein CASRKLADLVGELFF.

Written as DNA, the CDR3 is TGTGCCAGTAGCCTTCAGGGGGCAACGGAAAAACTGTTTTTT. Its protein product is CASSLQGATEKLFF. The J gene is TRBJ1-4, the V gene TRBV19, with TRBD1 matching over 8 bases. CDR1 and CDR2 (germline): LNHDA, SQIVND (reference sequence). The CDR3 totals 14 residues. After removal of 6 bases from V and 8 bases from J, the junction contained 8 bases not matched to a gene.

The V and J genes are TRBV2 and TRBJ1-1; D is unresolved. There are 14 residues in the CDR3. Germline V gene sequence: CDR1 SNHLY, CDR2 FYNNEI. V was clipped by 7 bases and J by 6 bases, with 18 bases between them. The CDR3 sequence: CASTYLPPGSEAFF. CDR3 coding DNA: TGTGCCAGCACCTACTTACCGCCGGGATCTGAAGCTTTCTTT.

The chain carries TRBV20-1 and TRBJ1-1; D possibly corresponds to TRBD1 (5 bases). Germline V gene sequence: CDR1 DFQATT, CDR2 SNEGSKA (reference sequence). The CDR3 is 11 residues long. CDR3 sequence (DNA): TGCAGGACAGAACAGAACACTGAAGCTTTCTTT. Its translation: CRTEQNTEAFF.

The chain uses TRBV5-1 and TRBJ1-3; no reliable D call. V lost 5 bases to trimming and J lost 0 bases, with 9 bases between them. The germline V gene has CDR1 SGHRS and CDR2 YFSETQ. This CDR3 has 14 residues. CDR3: CASSPGGSGNTIYF. Written as DNA, the CDR3 is TGCGCCAGCAGTCCCGGTGGCTCTGGAAACACCATATATTTT.

In its sample, this clone was seen a few times. This rearrangement joins TRBV5-1 to TRBJ1-3; 7 bases map to TRBD1. J lost 2 bases, V lost 0 bases, and 2 bases had no gene match. Germline V gene lookup returns CDR1 SGHRS and CDR2 YFSETQ. This CDR3 has 15 amino acids. The CDR3 reads CASSLGQGPGNTIYF. The CDR3 DNA is TGCGCCAGCAGCTTGGGACAGGGCCCTGGAAACACCATATATTTT.

The V and J genes are TRBV9 and TRBJ2-2; 7 bases line up with TRBD2. The germline CDR1 and CDR2 sequences are SGDLS and YYNGEE. The CDR3 is 14 residues long. Losses at the gene ends were 7 bases for V and 5 bases for J; bases not matched to a gene: 8. The DNA for the CDR3 is TGTGCCAGCTCCGTAACGGGGGGAACCGGGGAGCTGTTTTTT. As protein: CASSVTGGTGELFF.

The J gene is TRBJ1-3, the V gene TRBV3-1 (or the pseudogene TRBV3-2); the D gene is possibly TRBD1 (6 bases). Germline-derived CDR1 and CDR2 are LGHDT and YNNKEL (reference sequence). This CDR3 has 14 residues. V lost 2 bases to trimming and J lost 2 bases, with 7 bases between them. The CDR3 protein is CASSQTGTGNTIYF. CDR3 in DNA: TGTGCCAGCAGCCAAACAGGGACTGGAAACACCATATATTTT.

The V gene is TRBV27, the J gene TRBJ1-6; 8 bases fit TRBD1. V lost 6 bases and J lost 7; bases outside the gene matches: 5. Germline-derived CDR1 and CDR2 are MNHEY and SMNVEV (reference sequence). The CDR3 extends over 14 amino acids. CDR3 in DNA: TGTGCCAGCAGGTGGACAGGGCAAAATTCACCCCTCCACTTT. Translating it yields CASRWTGQNSPLHF.

DNA of the CDR3: TGTGCCAGCAGCTTAAAAGCGACTGAAGCTTTCTTT. It specifies CASSLKATEAFF. The genes are TRBV11-3 and TRBJ1-1; no clear D gene. The CDR3 extends over 12 amino acids. V lost 2 bases, J lost 5 bases, and 6 bases lay in between. In germline, CDR1 is SGHNT, CDR2 YENEEA.

The genes are TRBV27 and TRBJ1-2, with D maybe TRBD1 (5 bases). V was trimmed by 6 bases and J by 5 bases, leaving 10 bases between them. The CDR3 length is 12 residues. The germline gives CDR1 MNHEY, CDR2 SMNVEV (reference sequence). DNA for the CDR3: TGTGCCAGCAGGGATCAGGGTTATGGCTACACCTTC. Amino acid sequence: CASRDQGYGYTF.

The CDR3 nucleotides read TGTGCCAGCAGCTTGGGACAGGGGACCGAGAACACTGAAGCTTTCTTT. This translates into CASSLGQGTENTEAFF. V and J are TRBV7-6 and TRBJ1-1, with 10 bases fitting TRBD1. Germline assignment: CDR1 SGHVS and CDR2 FNYEAQ. Germline trimming cut 3 bases from V and 1 base from J; bases unmatched to any gene: 5. The CDR3 covers 16 residues.

The chain carries TRBV28 and TRBJ2-7; D is perhaps TRBD1 (5 bases). V was pared by 5 bases and J by 1 base, with 12 bases between. The CDR3 has 14 amino acids. Per germline, CDR1 MDHEN and CDR2 SYDVKM. For the CDR3, the DNA is TGTGCCAGCAGTCAGGGTCCTCTATCCTACGAGCAGTACTTC. It yields the protein CASSQGPLSYEQYF.